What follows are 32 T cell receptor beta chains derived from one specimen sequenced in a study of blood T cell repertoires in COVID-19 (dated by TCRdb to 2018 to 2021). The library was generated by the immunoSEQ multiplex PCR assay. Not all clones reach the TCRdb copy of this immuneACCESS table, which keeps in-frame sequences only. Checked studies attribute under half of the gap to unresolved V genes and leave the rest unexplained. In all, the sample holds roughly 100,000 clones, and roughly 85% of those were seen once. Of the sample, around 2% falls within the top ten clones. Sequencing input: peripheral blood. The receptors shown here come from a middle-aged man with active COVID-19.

This CDR3 reads CASGLRTLRGTGELFF. The CDR3 region has the DNA TGTGCCAGTGGGCTTAGGACCCTCCGCGGGACCGGGGAGCTGTTTTTT. The chain is built from TRBV19 and TRBJ2-2, with a possible D match to TRBD2 (5 bases). Deletions cut 8 bases from V and 5 bases from J, with 21 bases between. Germline CDR1 is LNHDA and CDR2 is SQIVND (reference sequence). The CDR3 extends over 16 amino acids.

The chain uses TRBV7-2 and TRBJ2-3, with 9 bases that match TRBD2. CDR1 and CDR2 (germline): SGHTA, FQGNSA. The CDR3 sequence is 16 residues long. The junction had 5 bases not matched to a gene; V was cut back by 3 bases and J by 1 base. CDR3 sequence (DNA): TGTGCCAGCAGCTTCCGAGCTAGCGGGGGCACAGATACGCAGTATTTT. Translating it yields CASSFRASGGTDTQYF.

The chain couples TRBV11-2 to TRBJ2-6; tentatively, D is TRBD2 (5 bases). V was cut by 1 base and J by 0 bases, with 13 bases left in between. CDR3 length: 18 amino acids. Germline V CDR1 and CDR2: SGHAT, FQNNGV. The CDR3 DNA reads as TGTGCCAGCAGCTTAGGAGGAGGTCTTTTCTCTGGGGCCAACGTCCTGACTTTC. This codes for CASSLGGGLFSGANVLTF.

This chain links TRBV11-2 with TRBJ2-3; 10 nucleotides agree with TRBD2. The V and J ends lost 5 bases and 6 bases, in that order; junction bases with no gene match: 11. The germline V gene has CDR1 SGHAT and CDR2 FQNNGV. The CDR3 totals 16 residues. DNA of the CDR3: TGTGCCAGCAGCCCCAGAGCGGGGGGGCATTGGGATACGCAGTATTTT. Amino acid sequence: CASSPRAGGHWDTQYF.

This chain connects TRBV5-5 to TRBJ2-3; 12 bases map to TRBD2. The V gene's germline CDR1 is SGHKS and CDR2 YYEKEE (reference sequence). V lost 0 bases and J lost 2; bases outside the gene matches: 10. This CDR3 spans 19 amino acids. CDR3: CASSLVWRTSGGFTDTQYF. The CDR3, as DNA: TGTGCCAGCAGCTTGGTTTGGAGAACTAGCGGGGGGTTCACAGATACGCAGTATTTT.

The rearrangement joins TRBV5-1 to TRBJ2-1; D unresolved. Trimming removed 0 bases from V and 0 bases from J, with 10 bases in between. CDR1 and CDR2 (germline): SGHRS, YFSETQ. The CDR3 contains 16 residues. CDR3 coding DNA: TGCGCCAGCAGCTTGGTTGGCACCGACTCCTACAATGAGCAGTTCTTC. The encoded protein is CASSLVGTDSYNEQFF.

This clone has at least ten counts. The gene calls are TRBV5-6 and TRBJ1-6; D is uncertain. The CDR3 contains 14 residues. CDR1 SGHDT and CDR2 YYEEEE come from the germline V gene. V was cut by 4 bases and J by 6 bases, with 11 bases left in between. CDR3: CASSAGLANSPLHF. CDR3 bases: TGTGCCAGCAGCGCAGGTCTAGCTAATTCACCCCTCCACTTT.

The CDR3: CASSPAGHPLLGNEQFF. CDR3 bases: TGTGCCAGCAGCCCCGCGGGTCACCCCCTCTTGGGGAATGAGCAGTTCTTC. The chain carries TRBV14 and TRBJ2-1; tentatively, D is TRBD2 (5 bases). The CDR3 is made up of 17 amino acids. V lost 4 bases and J 7 bases, leaving 23 bases between the germline ends. CDR1 and CDR2 from the germline V gene are SGHDN and FVKESK.

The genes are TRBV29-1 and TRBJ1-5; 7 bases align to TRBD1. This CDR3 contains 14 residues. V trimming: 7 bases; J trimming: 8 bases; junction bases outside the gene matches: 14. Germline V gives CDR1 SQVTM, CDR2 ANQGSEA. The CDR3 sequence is CSASTGTADEPQHF. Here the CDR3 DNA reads TGCAGCGCCTCAACCGGGACAGCGGACGAGCCCCAGCATTTT.

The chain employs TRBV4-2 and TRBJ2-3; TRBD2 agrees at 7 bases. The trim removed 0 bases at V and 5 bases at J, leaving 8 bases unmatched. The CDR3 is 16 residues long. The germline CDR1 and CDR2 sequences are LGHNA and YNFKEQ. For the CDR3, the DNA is TGTGCCAGCAGCCAAGATAGGCTAGCGGCGGAAGATACGCAGTATTTT. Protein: CASSQDRLAAEDTQYF.

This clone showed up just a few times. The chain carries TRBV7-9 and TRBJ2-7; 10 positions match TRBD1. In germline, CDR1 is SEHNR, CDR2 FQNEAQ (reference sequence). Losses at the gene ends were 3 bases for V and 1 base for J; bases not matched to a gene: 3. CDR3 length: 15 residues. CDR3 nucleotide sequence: TGTGCCAGCAGCTTCGACAGGGGGCCTTCCTACGAGCAGTACTTC. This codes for CASSFDRGPSYEQYF.

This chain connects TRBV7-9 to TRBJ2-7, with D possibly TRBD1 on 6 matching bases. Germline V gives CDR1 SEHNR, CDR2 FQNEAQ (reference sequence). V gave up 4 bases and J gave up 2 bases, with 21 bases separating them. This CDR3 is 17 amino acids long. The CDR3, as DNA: TGTGCCAGCAGCTCTCGAGCATCGGACAGCATCCCCTACGAGCAGTACTTC. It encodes CASSSRASDSIPYEQYF.

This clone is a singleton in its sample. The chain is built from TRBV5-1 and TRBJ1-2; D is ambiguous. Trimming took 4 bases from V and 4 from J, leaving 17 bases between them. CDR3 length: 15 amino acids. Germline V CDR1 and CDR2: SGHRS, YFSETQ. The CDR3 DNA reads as TGCGCCAGCAGCCCGTCGTGGGAGAAACCCTATGGCTACACCTTC. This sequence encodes CASSPSWEKPYGYTF.

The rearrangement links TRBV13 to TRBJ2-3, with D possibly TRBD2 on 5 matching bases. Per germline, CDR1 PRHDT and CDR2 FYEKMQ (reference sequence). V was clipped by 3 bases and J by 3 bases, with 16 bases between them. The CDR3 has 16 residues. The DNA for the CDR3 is TGTGCCAGCAGCTTGGGTCTCAGCGGCGGGACAGATACGCAGTATTTT. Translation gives CASSLGLSGGTDTQYF.

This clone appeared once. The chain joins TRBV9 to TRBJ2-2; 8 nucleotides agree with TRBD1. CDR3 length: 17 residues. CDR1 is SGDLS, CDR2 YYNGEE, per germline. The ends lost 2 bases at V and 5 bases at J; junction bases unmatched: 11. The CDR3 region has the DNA TGTGCCAGCAGCGTTTCAATAGGACAGGGCGGAACCGGGGAGCTGTTTTTT. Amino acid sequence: CASSVSIGQGGTGELFF.

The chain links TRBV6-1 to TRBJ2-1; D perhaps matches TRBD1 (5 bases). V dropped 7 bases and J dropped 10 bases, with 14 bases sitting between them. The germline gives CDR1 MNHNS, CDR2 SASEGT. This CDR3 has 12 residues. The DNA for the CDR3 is TGTGCCAGCACCCGAACCACAGGAGAGCAGTTCTTC. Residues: CASTRTTGEQFF.

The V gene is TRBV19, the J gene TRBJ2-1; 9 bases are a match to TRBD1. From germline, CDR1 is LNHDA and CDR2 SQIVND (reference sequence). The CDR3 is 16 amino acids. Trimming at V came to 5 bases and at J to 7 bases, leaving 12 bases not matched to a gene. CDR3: CASSPRRQGVWNEQFF. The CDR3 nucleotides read TGTGCCAGTAGTCCCCGTCGACAGGGGGTTTGGAATGAGCAGTTCTTC.

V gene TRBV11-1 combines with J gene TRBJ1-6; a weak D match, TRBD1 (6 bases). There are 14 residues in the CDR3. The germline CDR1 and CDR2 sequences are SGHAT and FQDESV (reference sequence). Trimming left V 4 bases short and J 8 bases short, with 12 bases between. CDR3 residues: CASSSRGWDSPLHF. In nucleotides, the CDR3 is TGTGCCAGCAGCTCCAGGGGCTGGGATTCACCCCTCCACTTT.

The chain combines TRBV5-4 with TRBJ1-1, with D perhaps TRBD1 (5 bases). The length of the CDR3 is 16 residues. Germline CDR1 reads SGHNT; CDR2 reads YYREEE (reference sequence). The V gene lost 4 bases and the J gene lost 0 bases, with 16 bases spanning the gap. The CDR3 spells CASSPAPRGLNTEAFF. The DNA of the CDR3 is TGTGCCAGCAGCCCCGCCCCGCGGGGACTGAACACTGAAGCTTTCTTT.

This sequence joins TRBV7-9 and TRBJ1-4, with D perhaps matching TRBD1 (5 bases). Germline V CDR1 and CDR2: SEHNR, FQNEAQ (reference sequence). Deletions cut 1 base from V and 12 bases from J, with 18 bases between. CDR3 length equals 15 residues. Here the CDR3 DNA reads TGTGCCAGCAGCTTAGAGGACATATCCGTGGTGGAACTGTTTTTT. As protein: CASSLEDISVVELFF. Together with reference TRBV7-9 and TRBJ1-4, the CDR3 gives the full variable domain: DTGVSQNPRHKITKRGQNVTFRCDPISEHNRLYWYRQTLGQGPEFLTYFQNEAQLEKSRLLSDRFSAERPKGSFSTLEIQRTEQGDSAMYLCASSLEDISVVELFFGSGTQLSVL.

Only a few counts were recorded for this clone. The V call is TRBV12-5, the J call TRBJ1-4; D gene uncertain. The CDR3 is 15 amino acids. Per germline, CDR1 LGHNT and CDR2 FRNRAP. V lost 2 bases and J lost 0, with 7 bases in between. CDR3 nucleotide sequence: TGTGCTAGTGGTTTGTTCCGTGCAACTAATGAAAAACTGTTTTTT. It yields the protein CASGLFRATNEKLFF. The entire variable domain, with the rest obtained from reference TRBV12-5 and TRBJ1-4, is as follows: DARVTQTPRHKVTEMGQEVTMRCQPILGHNTVFWYRQTMMQGLELLAYFRNRAPLDDSGMPKDRFSAEMPDATLATLKIQPSEPRDSAVYFCASGLFRATNEKLFFGSGTQLSVL.

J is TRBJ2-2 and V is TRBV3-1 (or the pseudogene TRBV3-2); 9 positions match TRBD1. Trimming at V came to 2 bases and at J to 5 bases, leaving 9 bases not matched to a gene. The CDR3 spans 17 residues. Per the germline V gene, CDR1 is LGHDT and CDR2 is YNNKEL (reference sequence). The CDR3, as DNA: TGTGCCAGCAGCCAAAATACAGGGGGCAGCTGGACCGGGGAGCTGTTTTTT. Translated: CASSQNTGGSWTGELFF.

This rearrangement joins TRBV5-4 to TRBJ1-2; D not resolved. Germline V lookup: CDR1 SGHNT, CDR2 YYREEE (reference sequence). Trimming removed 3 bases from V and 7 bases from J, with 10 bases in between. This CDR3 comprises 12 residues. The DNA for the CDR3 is TGTGCCAGCAGCTGGTCCCGGGGTGGCTACACCTTC. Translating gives CASSWSRGGYTF.

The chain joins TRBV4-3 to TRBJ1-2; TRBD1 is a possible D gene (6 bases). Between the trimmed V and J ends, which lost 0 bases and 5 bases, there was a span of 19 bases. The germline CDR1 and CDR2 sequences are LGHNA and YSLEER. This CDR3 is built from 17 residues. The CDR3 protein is CASSQEFSQGFRYGYTF. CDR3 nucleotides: TGCGCCAGCAGCCAAGAGTTTTCACAGGGCTTCAGATATGGCTACACCTTC.

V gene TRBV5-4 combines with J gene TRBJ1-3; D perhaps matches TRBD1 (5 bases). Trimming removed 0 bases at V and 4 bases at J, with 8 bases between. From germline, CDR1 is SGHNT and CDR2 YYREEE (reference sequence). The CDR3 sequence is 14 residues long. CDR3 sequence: CASSLGGGGNTIYF. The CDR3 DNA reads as TGTGCCAGCAGCTTGGGCGGGGGAGGAAACACCATATATTTT. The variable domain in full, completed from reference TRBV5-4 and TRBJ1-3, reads ETGVTQSPTHLIKTRGQQVTLRCSSQSGHNTVSWYQQALGQGPQFIFQYYREEENGRGNFPPRFSGLQFPNYSSELNVNALELDDSALYLCASSLGGGGNTIYFGEGSWLTVV.

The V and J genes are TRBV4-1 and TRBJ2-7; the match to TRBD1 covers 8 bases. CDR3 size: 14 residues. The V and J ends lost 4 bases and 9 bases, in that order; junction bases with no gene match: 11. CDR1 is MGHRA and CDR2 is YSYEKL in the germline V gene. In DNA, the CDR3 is TGCGCCAGCAGCCTAGTTTCAGGGGGCGATGCGCAGTACTTC. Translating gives CASSLVSGGDAQYF.

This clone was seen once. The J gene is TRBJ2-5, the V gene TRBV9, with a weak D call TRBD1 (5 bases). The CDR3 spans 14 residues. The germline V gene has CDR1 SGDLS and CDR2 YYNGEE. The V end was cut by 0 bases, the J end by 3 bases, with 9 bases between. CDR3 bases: TGTGCCAGCAGCGTAGAGGGGTGGGAAGAGACCCAGTACTTC. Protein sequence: CASSVEGWEETQYF.

As DNA, the CDR3 is TGTGCCAGCAGTTATAGGGGCCCGAACACTGAAGCTTTCTTT. Amino acids: CASSYRGPNTEAFF. The rearrangement uses TRBV6-5 and TRBJ1-1; weak D call: TRBD1 (5 bases). The CDR3 length is 14 residues. CDR1 and CDR2 from the germline V gene are MNHEY and SVGAGI. With 3 bases removed from V and 1 base from J, the gap between germline ends came to 9 bases.

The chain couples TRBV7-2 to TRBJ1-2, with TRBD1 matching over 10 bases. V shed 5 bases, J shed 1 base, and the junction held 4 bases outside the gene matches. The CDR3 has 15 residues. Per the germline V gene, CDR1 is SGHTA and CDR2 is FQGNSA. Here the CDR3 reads CASSLRTGGNYGYTF. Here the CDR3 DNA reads TGTGCCAGCAGCCTGCGGACAGGGGGTAACTATGGCTACACCTTC.

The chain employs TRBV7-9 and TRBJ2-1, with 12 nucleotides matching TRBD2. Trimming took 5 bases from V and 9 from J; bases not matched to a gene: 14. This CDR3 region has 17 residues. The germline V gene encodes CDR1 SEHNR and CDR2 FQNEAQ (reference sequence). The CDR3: CASSAGLAGNVGSEQFF. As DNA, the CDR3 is TGTGCCAGCAGCGCAGGACTAGCGGGGAACGTTGGGAGTGAGCAGTTCTTC. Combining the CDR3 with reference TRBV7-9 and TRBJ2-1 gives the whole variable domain DTGVSQNPRHKITKRGQNVTFRCDPISEHNRLYWYRQTLGQGPEFLTYFQNEAQLEKSRLLSDRFSAERPKGSFSTLEIQRTEQGDSAMYLCASSAGLAGNVGSEQFFGPGTRLTVL.

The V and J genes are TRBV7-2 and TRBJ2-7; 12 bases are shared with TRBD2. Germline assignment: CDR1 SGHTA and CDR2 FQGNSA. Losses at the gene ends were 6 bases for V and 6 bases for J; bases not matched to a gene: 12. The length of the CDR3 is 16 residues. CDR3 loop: CASRFPSSGGESEQYF. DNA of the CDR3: TGTGCCAGCAGGTTCCCCTCTAGCGGGGGGGAATCCGAGCAGTACTTC. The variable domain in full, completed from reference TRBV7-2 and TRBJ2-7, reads GAGVSQSPSNKVTEKGKDVELRCDPISGHTALYWYRQSLGQGLEFLIYFQGNSAPDKSGLPSDRFSAERTGGSVSTLTIQRTQQEDSAVYLCASRFPSSGGESEQYFGPGTRLTVT.

The CDR3 here is CASSLSGGETQYF. The CDR3 DNA reads as TGTGCCAGCAGTTTATCGGGCGGGGAGACCCAGTACTTC. V and J are TRBV12-3 or TRBV12-4 and TRBJ2-5; tentative D call: TRBD2 (5 bases). The CDR3 contains 13 residues. Trimming removed 2 bases from V and 5 bases from J, with 9 bases in between.